Listed here are 7 T cell receptor beta chains from one sample, sequenced in a study of identical twins. TCRdb reprocessed the 5' RACE reads via MiXCR and lists one record per CDR3 protein. The table has 220,000 or so distinct CDR3 sequences, about 7% seen once; the top ten hold 3.6%. These data also formed part of another study, on yellow fever vaccine responses in identical twins.

The specimen was memory (CD45RO+) T cells sorted from blood. The source is a woman aged 18-30 years in good health.

The V call is TRBV11-3, the J call TRBJ2-1; 8 bases are a match to TRBD2. The CDR3 is 16 residues long. The ends lost 6 bases at V and 9 bases at J; junction bases unmatched: 16. The germline V gene encodes CDR1 SGHNT and CDR2 YENEEA. CDR3 in DNA: TGTGCCAGCAGTACGAAGCGGGAGAGGATTTTTGGTGAGCAGTTCTTC. Amino acid sequence: CASSTKRERIFGEQFF.

The chain carries TRBV7-2 and TRBJ2-7; D uncertain. The ends were cut back, 5 bases at V and 7 bases at J, with 9 bases in the middle. The germline V gene encodes CDR1 SGHTA and CDR2 FQGNSA. This CDR3 has 11 residues. CDR3 coding DNA: TGTGCCAGCAGCCCGTACTGTGAGCAGTACGTC. Encoded protein: CASSPYCEQYV.

This clonotype was seen only a few times. This chain uses TRBV12-3 or TRBV12-4 with TRBJ1-2; D is undetermined. Trimming shortened V by 4 bases and J by 4 bases, and 4 bases separated the two germline ends. The CDR3 is 11 amino acids. The CDR3 spells CASSYGYGYTF. CDR3 nucleotides: TGTGCCAGCAGTTACGGCTATGGCTACACCTTC.

The CDR3 DNA reads as TGTGCCAGCAGTTACAGGACTGAAGCTTTCTTT. Protein: CASSYRTEAFF. The gene calls are TRBV6-6 and TRBJ1-1; D ambiguous. Per germline, CDR1 MNHNY and CDR2 SVGAGI (reference sequence). The V gene lost 2 bases and the J gene lost 5 bases, with 3 bases spanning the gap. This CDR3 region has 11 residues.

In this sample, this clonotype turned up a few times. The V gene is TRBV4-2, the J gene TRBJ1-5; D unclear. Germline V CDR1 and CDR2: LGHNA, YNFKEQ. The CDR3 is 14 amino acids. Trimming cost V 1 base and J 4 bases, with 8 bases left between them. The CDR3 region has the DNA TGTGCCAGCAGCCAAGGGGTGGCTAATCAGCCCCAGCATTTT. Its translation is CASSQGVANQPQHF.

This clonotype was observed at least ten times. This chain connects TRBV29-1 to TRBJ2-2, with D possibly matching TRBD2 (7 bases). Germline values: CDR1 SQVTM, CDR2 ANQGSEA. V lost 5 bases, J lost 2 bases, and 15 bases lay in between. This CDR3 is built from 15 residues. The CDR3 coding sequence is TGCAGCGTTCCTCTCGCGGGGGCCAACACCGGGGAGCTGTTTTTT. The encoded protein is CSVPLAGANTGELFF.

The chain carries TRBV7-8 and TRBJ1-3, with D perhaps TRBD1 (5 bases). The CDR3 consists of 15 residues. Germline-derived CDR1 and CDR2 are SGHVS and FQNEAQ. Trimming stripped 1 base from V and 4 bases from J, with 11 bases between. The CDR3 DNA sequence: TGTGCCAGCAGCTTAGTAAGGGGTTCAGGAAACACCATATATTTT. This encodes CASSLVRGSGNTIYF.